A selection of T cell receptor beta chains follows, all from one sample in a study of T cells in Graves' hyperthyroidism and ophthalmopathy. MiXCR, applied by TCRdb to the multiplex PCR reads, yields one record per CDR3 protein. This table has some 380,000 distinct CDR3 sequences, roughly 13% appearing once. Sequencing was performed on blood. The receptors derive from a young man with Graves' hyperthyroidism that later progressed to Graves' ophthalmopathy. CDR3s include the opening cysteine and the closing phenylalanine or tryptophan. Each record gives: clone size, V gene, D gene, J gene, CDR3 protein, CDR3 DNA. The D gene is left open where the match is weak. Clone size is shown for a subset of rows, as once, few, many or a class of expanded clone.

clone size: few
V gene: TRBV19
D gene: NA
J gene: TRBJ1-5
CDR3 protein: CASTPGGAYNQPQHF
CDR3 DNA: TGTGCCAGTACCCCCGGGGGGGCTTACAATCAGCCCCAGCATTTT

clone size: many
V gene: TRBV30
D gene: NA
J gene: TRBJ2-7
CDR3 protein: CAWSVVARGYEQYF
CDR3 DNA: TGTGCCTGGAGTGTTGTTGCCAGGGGCTACGAGCAGTACTTC

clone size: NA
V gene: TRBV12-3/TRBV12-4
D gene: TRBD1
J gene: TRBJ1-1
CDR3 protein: CASSTGGWTEAFF
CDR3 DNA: TGTGCCAGCAGTACAGGGGGTTGGACTGAAGCTTTCTTT

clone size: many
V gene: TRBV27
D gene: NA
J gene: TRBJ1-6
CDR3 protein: CASSPNNSPLHF
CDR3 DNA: TGTGCCAGCAGTCCCAATAATTCACCCCTCCACTTT

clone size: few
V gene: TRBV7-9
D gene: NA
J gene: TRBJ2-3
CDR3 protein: CASRDPGGTSTDTQYF
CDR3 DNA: TGTGCCAGCAGGGACCCCGGAGGGACTAGCACAGATACGCAGTATTTT

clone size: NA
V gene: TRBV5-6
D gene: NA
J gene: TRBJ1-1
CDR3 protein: CASSLPGQTNTEAFF
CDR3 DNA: TGTGCCAGCAGCTTGCCGGGACAAACAAACACTGAAGCTTTCTTT

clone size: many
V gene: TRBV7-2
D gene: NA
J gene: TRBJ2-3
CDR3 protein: CASSLRSPDTQYF
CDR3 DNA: TGTGCCAGCAGCTTACGATCCCCAGATACGCAGTATTTT

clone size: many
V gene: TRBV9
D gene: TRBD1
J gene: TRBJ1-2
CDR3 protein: CASSVEPGQGVYGYTF
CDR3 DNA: TGTGCCAGCAGCGTAGAGCCGGGACAGGGCGTCTATGGCTACACCTTC

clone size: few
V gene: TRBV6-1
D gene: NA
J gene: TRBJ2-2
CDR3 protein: CASSVSGPDTGELFF
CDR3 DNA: TGTGCCAGCAGTGTCTCCGGACCAGACACCGGGGAGCTGTTTTTT

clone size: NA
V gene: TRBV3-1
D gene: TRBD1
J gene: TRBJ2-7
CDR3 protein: CASSLLGTGLYEQYF
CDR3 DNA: TGTGCCAGCAGCCTCCTAGGGACAGGGCTCTACGAGCAGTACTTC

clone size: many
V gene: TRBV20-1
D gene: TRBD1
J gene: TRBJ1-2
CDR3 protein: CSARVRQGAVGYTF
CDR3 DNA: TGCAGTGCTAGAGTGAGACAGGGGGCGGTTGGCTACACCTTC

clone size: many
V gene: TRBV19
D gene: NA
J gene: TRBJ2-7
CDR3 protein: CASSGQFDEQYF
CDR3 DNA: TGTGCCAGTTCCGGACAGTTCGACGAGCAGTACTTC

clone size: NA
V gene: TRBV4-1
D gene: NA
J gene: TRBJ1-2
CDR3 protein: CASSQSGVPFDGYTF
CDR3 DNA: TGCGCCAGCAGCCAATCGGGGGTCCCTTTCGATGGCTACACCTTC

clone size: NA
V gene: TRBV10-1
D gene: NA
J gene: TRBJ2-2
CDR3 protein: CASSESGSANTGELFF
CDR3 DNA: TGCGCCAGCAGTGAGTCGGGGTCTGCGAACACCGGGGAGCTGTTTTTT

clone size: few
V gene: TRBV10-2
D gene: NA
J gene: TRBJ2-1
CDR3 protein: CASSGSPPGSYNEQFF
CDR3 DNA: TGCGCCAGCAGTGGCTCCCCGCCTGGCTCCTACAATGAGCAGTTCTTC

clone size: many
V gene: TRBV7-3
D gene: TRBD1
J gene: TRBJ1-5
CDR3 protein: CASSSWDRSNQPQHF
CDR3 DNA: TGTGCCAGCAGCTCGTGGGACAGGTCTAATCAGCCCCAGCATTTT

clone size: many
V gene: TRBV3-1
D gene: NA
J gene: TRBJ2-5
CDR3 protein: CAILASETQYF
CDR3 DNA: TGTGCCATTTTGGCCTCAGAGACCCAGTACTTC

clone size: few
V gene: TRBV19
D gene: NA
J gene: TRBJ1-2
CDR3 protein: CASHSGGDNYGYTF
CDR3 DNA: TGTGCCAGTCATAGCGGTGGGGACAACTATGGCTACACCTTC

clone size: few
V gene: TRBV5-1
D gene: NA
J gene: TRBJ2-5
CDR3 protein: CASSLDRHQETQYF
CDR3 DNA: TGCGCCAGCAGCTTGGACAGGCACCAAGAGACCCAGTACTTC

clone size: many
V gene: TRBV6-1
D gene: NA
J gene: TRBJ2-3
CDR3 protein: CASSPRGRDTQYF
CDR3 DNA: TGTGCCAGCAGTCCTCGAGGACGGGATACGCAGTATTTT

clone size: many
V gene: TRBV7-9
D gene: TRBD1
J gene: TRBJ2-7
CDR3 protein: CASSWSAGQGAYEQYF
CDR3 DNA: TGTGCCAGCAGCTGGTCTGCGGGACAGGGGGCCTACGAGCAGTACTTC

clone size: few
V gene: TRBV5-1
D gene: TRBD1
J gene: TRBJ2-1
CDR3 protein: CASSLGAQGVGEQFF
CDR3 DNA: TGCGCCAGCAGCTTGGGGGCACAGGGGGTAGGTGAGCAGTTCTTC

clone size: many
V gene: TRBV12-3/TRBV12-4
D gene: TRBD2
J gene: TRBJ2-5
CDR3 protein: CASSHAERGSQETQYF
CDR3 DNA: TGTGCCAGCAGTCACGCCGAGCGGGGGTCTCAAGAGACCCAGTACTTC

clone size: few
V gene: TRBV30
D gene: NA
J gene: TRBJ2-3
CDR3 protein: CAWSFQDTQYF
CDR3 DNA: TGTGCCTGGAGTTTTCAAGATACGCAGTATTTT

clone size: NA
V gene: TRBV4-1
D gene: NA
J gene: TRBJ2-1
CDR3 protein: CASSHPRYEQFF
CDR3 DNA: TGCGCCAGCAGCCACCCAAGATATGAGCAGTTCTTC

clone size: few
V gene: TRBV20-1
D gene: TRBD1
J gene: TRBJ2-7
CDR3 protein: CSATRTGNYEQYF
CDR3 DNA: TGCAGTGCTACCCGGACAGGGAACTACGAGCAGTACTTC

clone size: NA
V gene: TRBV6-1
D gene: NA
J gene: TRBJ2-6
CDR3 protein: CASRSGSSGANVLTF
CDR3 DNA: TGTGCCAGCAGGTCAGGTAGCTCTGGGGCCAACGTCCTGACTTTC

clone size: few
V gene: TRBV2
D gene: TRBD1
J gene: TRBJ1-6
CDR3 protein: CARGSGTGVSPLHF
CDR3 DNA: TGTGCCAGGGGGTCCGGGACAGGGGTATCACCCCTCCACTTT

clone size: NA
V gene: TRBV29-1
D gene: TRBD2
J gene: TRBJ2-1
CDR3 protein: CSVEGGGALIYNEQFF
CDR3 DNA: TGCAGCGTTGAGGGCGGGGGAGCATTGATTTACAATGAGCAGTTCTTC

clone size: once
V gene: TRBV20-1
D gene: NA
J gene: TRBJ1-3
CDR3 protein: CSARFGQQNVSGNTIYF
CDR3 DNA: TGCAGTGCTAGATTCGGCCAACAGAATGTCTCTGGAAACACCATATATTTT

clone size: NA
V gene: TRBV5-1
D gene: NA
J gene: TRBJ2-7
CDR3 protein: CASRMSYEQYF
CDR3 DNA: TGCGCCAGCAGGATGTCCTACGAGCAGTACTTC

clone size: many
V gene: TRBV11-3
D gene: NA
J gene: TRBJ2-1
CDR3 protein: CASSLVLDHEQFF
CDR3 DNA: TGTGCCAGCAGCTTAGTTTTGGACCATGAGCAGTTCTTC

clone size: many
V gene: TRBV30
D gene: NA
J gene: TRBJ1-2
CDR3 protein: CAWRKTVGTNYGYTF
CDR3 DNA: TGTGCCTGGAGAAAGACTGTTGGGACAAACTATGGCTACACCTTC

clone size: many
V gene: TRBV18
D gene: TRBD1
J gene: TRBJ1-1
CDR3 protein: CASSPQAGGGTEAFF
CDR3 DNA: TGTGCCAGCTCACCACAGGCAGGGGGAGGAACTGAAGCTTTCTTT

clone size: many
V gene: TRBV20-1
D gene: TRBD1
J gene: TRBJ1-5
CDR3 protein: CSATFTGASNQPQHF
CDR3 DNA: TGCAGTGCAACCTTTACAGGGGCTAGCAATCAGCCCCAGCATTTT

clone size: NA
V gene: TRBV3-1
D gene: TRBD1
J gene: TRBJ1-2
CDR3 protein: CASSRQGIYGYTF
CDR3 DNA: TGTGCCAGCAGCCGACAGGGAATCTATGGCTACACCTTC

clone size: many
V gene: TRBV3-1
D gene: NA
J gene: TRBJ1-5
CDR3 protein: CASSLRAGASNQPQHF
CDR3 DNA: TGTGCCAGCAGCCTCCGGGCAGGGGCGAGCAATCAGCCCCAGCATTTT

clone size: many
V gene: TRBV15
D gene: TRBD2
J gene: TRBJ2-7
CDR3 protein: CATSRDPLAGAYEQYF
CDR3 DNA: TGTGCCACCAGCAGAGATCCCCTAGCGGGGGCTTACGAGCAGTACTTC

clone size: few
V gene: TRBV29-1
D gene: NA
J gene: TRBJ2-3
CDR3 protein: CSVAGSRRLTDTQYF
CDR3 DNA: TGCAGCGTTGCAGGGTCCAGGCGATTGACAGATACGCAGTATTTT

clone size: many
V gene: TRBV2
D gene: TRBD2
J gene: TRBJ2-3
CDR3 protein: CASRLAGTGDTQYF
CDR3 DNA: TGTGCCAGCAGACTAGCGGGGACAGGAGATACGCAGTATTTT

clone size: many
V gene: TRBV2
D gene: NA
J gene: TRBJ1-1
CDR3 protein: CASSLGTFDTEAFF
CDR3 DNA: TGTGCCAGCAGCCTTGGGACATTCGACACTGAAGCTTTCTTT

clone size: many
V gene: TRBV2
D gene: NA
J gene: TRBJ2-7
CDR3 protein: CASSDPLARTASYEQYF
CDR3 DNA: TGTGCCAGCAGTGACCCCCTCGCCAGGACAGCCTCCTACGAGCAGTACTTC

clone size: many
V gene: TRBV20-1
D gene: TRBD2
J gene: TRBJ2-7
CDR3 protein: CSATGAFLGTRDYEQYF
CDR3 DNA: TGCAGTGCTACGGGGGCCTTCCTAGGGACTAGGGACTACGAGCAGTACTTC

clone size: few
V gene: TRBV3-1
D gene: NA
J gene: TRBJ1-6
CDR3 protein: CASSQKDSPLHF
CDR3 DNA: TGTGCCAGCAGCCAGAAGGATTCACCCCTCCACTTT

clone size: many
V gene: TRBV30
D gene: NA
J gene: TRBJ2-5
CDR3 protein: CAWSKSGHPKQETQYF
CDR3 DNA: TGTGCCTGGAGTAAGTCGGGTCACCCCAAACAAGAGACCCAGTACTTC

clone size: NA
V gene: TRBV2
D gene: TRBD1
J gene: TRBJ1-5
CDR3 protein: CASSTGTGYDQPQHF
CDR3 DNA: TGTGCCAGCAGTACCGGGACAGGGTATGATCAGCCCCAGCATTTT

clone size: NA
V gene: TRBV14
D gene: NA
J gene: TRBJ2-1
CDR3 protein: CASSQARFREQFF
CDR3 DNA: TGTGCCAGCAGCCAAGCCCGTTTCCGTGAGCAGTTCTTC

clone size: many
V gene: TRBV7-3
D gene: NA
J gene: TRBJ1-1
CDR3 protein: CASSLRPWLPGVTEAFF
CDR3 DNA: TGTGCCAGCAGCTTAAGACCGTGGCTTCCCGGGGTCACTGAAGCTTTCTTT

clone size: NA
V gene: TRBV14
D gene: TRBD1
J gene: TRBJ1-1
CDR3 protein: CASSQGRGWDRGFGTEAFF
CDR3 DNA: TGTGCCAGCAGCCAAGGTCGGGGTTGGGACAGGGGTTTTGGCACTGAAGCTTTCTTT

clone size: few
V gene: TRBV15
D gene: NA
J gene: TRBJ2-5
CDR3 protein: CATSAGEGVGRETQYF
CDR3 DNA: TGTGCCACCAGCGCAGGAGAGGGAGTAGGCAGGGAGACCCAGTACTTC

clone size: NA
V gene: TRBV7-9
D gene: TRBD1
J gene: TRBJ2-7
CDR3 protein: CASSWGDRGFGAYEQYF
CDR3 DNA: TGTGCCAGCAGCTGGGGGGACAGGGGGTTCGGAGCCTACGAGCAGTACTTC

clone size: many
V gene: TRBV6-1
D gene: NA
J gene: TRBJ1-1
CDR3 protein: CASSVKGNTEAFF
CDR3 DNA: TGTGCCAGCAGTGTAAAAGGGAACACTGAAGCTTTCTTT

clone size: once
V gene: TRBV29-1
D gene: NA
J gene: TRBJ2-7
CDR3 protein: CSVGGKNEQYF
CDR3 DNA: TGCAGCGTTGGGGGGAAGAACGAGCAGTACTTC

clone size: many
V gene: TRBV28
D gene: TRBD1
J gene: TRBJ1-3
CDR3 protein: CASSLPTGAGNTIYF
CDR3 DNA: TGTGCCAGCAGTTTACCGACAGGGGCTGGAAACACCATATATTTT